This T cell receptor beta chain comes out of a study of cytomegalovirus exposure and HLA in healthy donors. This clone appeared once. What it recognizes is unknown. This CDR3 comprises 12 residues. V lost 7 bases and J lost 5, with 9 bases in between. The germline CDR1 and CDR2 sequences are SNHLY and FYNNEI. The PCR employed 60 Vbeta primers together with 13 Jbeta primers. Data came from immunoSEQ multiplex PCR; TCRdb stores just in-frame clones and leaves some out. The sample gives 85,000 to 100,000 clones, about 80% of which show up once; 3% to 4.5% is in the top ten. General observations from the study: In an earlier analysis, about 87% or about 30%: the productive usage of most TCR beta V segments. Most CMV-associated TCR beta chains were later found to appear HLA-restricted. Exclusion as indistinguishable affected some V segments, including TRBV6-2 and TRBV6-3.

The receptor was derived from a female donor in good health and CMV-seropositive. V gene TRBV2 combines with J gene TRBJ1-5, with D unclear. Material for sequencing was PBMCs. The CDR3 DNA reads TGTGCCAGCACTGGCGAGGATCAGCCCCAGCATTTT. This gives the protein CASTGEDQPQHF. The full variable domain, its missing parts supplied by reference TRBV2 and TRBJ1-5, is EPEVTQTPSHQVTQMGQEVILRCVPISNHLYFYWYRQILGQKVEFLVSFYNNEISEKSEIFDDQFSVERPDGSNFTLKIRSTKLEDSAMYFCASTGEDQPQHFGDGTRLSIL.